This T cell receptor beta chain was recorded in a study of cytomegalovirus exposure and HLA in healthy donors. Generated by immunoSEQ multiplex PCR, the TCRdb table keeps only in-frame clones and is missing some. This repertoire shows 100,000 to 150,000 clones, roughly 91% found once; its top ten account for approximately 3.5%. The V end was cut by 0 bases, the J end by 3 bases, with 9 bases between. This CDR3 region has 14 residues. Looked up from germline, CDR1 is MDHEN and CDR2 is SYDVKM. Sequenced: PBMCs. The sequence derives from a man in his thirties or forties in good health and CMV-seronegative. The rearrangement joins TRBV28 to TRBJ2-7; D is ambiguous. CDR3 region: CASSLWQANYEQYF. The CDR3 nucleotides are TGTGCCAGCAGTTTATGGCAGGCCAACTACGAGCAGTACTTC.